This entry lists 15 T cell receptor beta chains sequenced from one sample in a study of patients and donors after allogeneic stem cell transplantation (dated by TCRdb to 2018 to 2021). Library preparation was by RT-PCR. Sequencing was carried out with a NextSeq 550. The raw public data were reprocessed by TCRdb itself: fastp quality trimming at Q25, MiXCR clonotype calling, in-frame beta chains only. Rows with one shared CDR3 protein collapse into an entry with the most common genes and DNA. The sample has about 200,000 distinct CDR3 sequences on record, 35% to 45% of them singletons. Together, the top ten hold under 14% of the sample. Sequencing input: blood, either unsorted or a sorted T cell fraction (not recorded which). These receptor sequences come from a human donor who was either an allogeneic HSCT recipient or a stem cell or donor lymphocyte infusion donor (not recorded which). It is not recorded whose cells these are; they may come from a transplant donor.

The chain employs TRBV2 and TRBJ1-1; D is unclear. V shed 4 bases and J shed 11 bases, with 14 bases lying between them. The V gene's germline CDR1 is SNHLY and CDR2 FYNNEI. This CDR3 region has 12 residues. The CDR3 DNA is TGTGCCAGCAGTGTTACAGCGGGATTTGCTTTCTTT. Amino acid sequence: CASSVTAGFAFF.

The CDR3 DNA sequence: TGTGCCAGCAGCCCTACTTACTACGAGCAGTACTTC. It codes for CASSPTYYEQYF. The V call is TRBV28, the J call TRBJ2-7; no firm D call. The V gene lost 6 bases and the J gene lost 3 bases, with 9 bases spanning the gap. The CDR3 spans 12 residues. Germline CDR1 and CDR2: MDHEN and SYDVKM.

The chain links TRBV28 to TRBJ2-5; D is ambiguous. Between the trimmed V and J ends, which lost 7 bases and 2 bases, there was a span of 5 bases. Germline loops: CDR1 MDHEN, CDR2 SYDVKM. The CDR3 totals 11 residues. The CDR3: CASIYQETQYF. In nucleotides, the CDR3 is TGTGCCAGCATTTATCAAGAGACCCAGTACTTC.

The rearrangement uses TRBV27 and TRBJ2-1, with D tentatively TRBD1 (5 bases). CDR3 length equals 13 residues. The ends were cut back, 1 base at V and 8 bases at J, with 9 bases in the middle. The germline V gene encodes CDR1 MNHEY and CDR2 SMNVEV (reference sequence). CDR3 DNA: TGTGCCAGCAGTTTATTGGACATCGATGAGCAGTTCTTC. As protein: CASSLLDIDEQFF.

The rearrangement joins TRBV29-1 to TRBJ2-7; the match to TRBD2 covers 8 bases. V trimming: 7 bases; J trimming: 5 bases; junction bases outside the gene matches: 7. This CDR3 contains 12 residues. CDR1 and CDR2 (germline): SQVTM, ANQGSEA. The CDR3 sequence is CSASGGRDEQYF. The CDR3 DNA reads TGCAGCGCGTCGGGGGGGCGCGACGAGCAGTACTTC.

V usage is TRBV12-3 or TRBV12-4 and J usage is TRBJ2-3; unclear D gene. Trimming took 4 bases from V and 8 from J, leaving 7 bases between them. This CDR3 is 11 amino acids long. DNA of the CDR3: TGTGCCAGCAGTTCTTCCCGTACGCAGTATTTT. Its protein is CASSSSRTQYF.

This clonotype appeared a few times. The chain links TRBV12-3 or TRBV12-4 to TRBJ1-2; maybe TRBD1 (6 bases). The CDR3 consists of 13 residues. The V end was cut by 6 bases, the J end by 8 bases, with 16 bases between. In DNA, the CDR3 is TGTGCCAGCAGCTCGGGACAAAATACAGGCTACACCTTC. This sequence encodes CASSSGQNTGYTF.

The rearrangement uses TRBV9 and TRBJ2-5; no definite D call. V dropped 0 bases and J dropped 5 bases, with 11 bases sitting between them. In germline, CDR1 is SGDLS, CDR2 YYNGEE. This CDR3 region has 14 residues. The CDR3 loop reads CASSVAPRRETQYF. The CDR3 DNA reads TGTGCCAGCAGCGTAGCCCCACGGCGTGAGACCCAGTACTTC.

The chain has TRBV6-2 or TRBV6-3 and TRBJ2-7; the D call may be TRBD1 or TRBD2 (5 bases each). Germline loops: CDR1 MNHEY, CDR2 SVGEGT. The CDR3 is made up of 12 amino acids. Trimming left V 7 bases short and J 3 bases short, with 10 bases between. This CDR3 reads CASNGAGYEQYF. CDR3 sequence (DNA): TGTGCCAGCAACGGGGCAGGCTACGAGCAGTACTTC.

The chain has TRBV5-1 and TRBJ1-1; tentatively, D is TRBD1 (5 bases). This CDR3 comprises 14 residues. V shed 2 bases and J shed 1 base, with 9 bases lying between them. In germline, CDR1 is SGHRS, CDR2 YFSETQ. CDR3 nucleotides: TGCGCCAGCAGCTTTGGGGGACGGAACACTGAAGCTTTCTTT. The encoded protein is CASSFGGRNTEAFF.

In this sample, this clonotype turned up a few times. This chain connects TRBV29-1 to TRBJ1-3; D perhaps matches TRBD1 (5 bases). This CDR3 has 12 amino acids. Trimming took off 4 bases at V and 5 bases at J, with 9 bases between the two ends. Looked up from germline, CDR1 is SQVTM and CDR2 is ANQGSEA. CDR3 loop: CSVGQGRNTIYF. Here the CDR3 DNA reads TGCAGCGTTGGGCAGGGCAGAAACACCATATATTTT.

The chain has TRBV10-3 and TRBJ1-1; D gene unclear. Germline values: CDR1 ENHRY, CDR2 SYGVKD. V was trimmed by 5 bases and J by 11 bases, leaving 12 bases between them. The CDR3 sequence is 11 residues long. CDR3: CAISTVNEAFF. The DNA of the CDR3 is TGTGCCATCAGTACAGTCAATGAGGCTTTCTTT.

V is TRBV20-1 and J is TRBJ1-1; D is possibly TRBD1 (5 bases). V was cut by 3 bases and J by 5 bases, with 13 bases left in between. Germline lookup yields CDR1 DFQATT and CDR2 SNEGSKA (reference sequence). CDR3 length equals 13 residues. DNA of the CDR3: TGCAGTGCTAGTCCAGGGTGGGGTACTGAAGCTTTCTTT. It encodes CSASPGWGTEAFF.

The CDR3 nucleotides read TGTGCCAGCAGCTTAAGAGTCTTCGGGGTTTCCGGCTACACCTTC. As protein: CASSLRVFGVSGYTF. The rearrangement joins TRBV7-2 to TRBJ1-2; D unresolved. CDR3 length: 15 residues. Germline V gene lookup returns CDR1 SGHTA and CDR2 FQGNSA. Trimming removed 2 bases at V and 8 bases at J, with 18 bases between.

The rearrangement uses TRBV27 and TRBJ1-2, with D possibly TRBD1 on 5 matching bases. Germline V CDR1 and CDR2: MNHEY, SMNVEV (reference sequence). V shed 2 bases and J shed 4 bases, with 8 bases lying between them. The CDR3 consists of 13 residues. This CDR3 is CASSLRGTYGYTF. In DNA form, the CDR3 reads TGTGCCAGCAGTTTACGAGGGACCTATGGCTACACCTTC.